This passage covers 4 T cell receptor beta chains from one sample sequenced in a study of cytomegalovirus exposure and HLA in healthy donors. Vbeta (60) and Jbeta (13) primers were used in the PCR. Sequencing used immunoSEQ multiplex PCR; TCRdb keeps in-frame clones, though not all of them. The table includes 110,000 or so clones, 15% detected once. Sample: PBMCs. The source is a female donor in good health and CMV-seronegative.

The CDR3 region has the DNA TGTGCCAGCAGTCTCCTAGCGGGAGGGATAGATACGCAGTATTTT. Amino acids: CASSLLAGGIDTQYF. The genes are TRBV28 and TRBJ2-3; TRBD2 agrees at 12 bases. Germline trimming cut 5 bases from V and 5 bases from J; bases unmatched to any gene: 5. Germline values: CDR1 MDHEN, CDR2 SYDVKM. The CDR3 spans 15 residues. The variable domain in full, with the rest retrieved from reference TRBV28 and TRBJ2-3, is DVKVTQSSRYLVKRTGEKVFLECVQDMDHENMFWYRQDPGLGLRLIYFSYDVKMKEKGDIPEGYSVSREKKERFSLILESASTNQTSMYLCASSLLAGGIDTQYFGPGTRLTVL.

This rearrangement joins TRBV7-9 to TRBJ2-3; tentatively, D is TRBD1 (7 bases). Germline CDR1 reads SEHNR; CDR2 reads FQNEAQ (reference sequence). This CDR3 has 18 amino acids. The V end was cut by 6 bases, the J end by 2 bases, with 24 bases between. CDR3 loop: CASSSRPGDSLNTDTQYF. Written as DNA, the CDR3 is TGTGCCAGCAGTTCCCGCCCGGGGGACAGCCTTAACACAGATACGCAGTATTTT.

This clone showed up just a few times. The chain couples TRBV18 to TRBJ1-1; the match to TRBD1 covers 7 bases. The CDR3 consists of 14 residues. V lost 3 bases, J lost 4 bases, and 5 bases stayed unmatched. Germline-derived CDR1 and CDR2 are KGHSH and LQKENI. The CDR3 DNA is TGTGCCAGCTCACCTCTCAGGGGGACCACTGAAGCTTTCTTT. Translation: CASSPLRGTTEAFF.

CDR3 residues: CATSRDREGLYNEQFF. The CDR3 region has the DNA TGTGCCACCAGCAGAGATAGGGAGGGCCTGTACAATGAGCAGTTCTTC. This chain uses TRBV15 with TRBJ2-1, with 7 positions matching TRBD2. The trim removed 0 bases at V and 4 bases at J, leaving 6 bases unmatched. The CDR3 is made up of 16 amino acids. The germline gives CDR1 LNHNV, CDR2 YYDKDF (reference sequence). Full variable domain (outside the CDR3, taken from reference TRBV15 and TRBJ2-1): DAMVIQNPRYQVTQFGKPVTLSCSQTLNHNVMYWYQQKSSQAPKLLFHYYDKDFNNEADTPDNFQSRRPNTSFCFLDIRSPGLGDTAMYLCATSRDREGLYNEQFFGPGTRLTVL.